This T cell receptor (beta chain) originates from a study of T cell responses to AZD1222 COVID-19 vaccine. General observations from the study: Repertoires were obtained only post-peak T cell response. It should be noted that donors were predominantly white British and more often female, and clonal diversity was possibly underestimated. Epitopes outside B.1.351 and B.1.1.7 mutated regions reportedly drew nearly half of spike TCRs. Following two doses of AZD1222, Spike-specific TCR breadth and depth rose.

About this clone: The antigen is not known.

The method was immunoSEQ multiplex PCR; TCRdb's version includes in-frame clones alone and lacks a portion of them. The profile shows 100,000 to 140,000 clones, 87% of them singletons. Per germline, CDR1 MDHEN and CDR2 SYDVKM. Trimming cost V 5 bases and J 3 bases; bases outside gene matches: 9. The length of the CDR3 is 15 residues. The J gene is TRBJ1-1, the V gene TRBV28, with 7 bases fitting TRBD1. Material: peripheral blood, obtained 28 days after the second AZD1222 dose. The clonotype was recovered from an adult who received the AZD1222 COVID-19 vaccine. The CDR3 DNA sequence: TGTGCCAGCAGTCCCGGGACAGCCATACACACTGAAGCTTTCTTT. As protein: CASSPGTAIHTEAFF. The variable domain in full, completed from reference TRBV28 and TRBJ1-1, reads DVKVTQSSRYLVKRTGEKVFLECVQDMDHENMFWYRQDPGLGLRLIYFSYDVKMKEKGDIPEGYSVSREKKERFSLILESASTNQTSMYLCASSPGTAIHTEAFFGQGTRLTVV.